Reported below is one T cell receptor beta chain. Its specificity is unknown. A multiplex PCR was run with 60 Vbeta primers and 13 Jbeta primers. TCRdb keeps only in-frame clones here, not all; method: immunoSEQ multiplex PCR. The sample yields 100,000 to 150,000 clones, around three quarters seen once. The CDR3 spans 13 residues. V dropped 7 bases and J dropped 8; count of bases not matched to a gene: 8. Germline V gene lookup returns CDR1 SNHLY and CDR2 FYNNEI. These data belong to a study of cytomegalovirus exposure and HLA in healthy donors. General study findings and limits: The only immune exposure information that was available was CMV serostatus.

The chain combines TRBV2 with TRBJ1-2, with TRBD1 identical over 9 bases. The TCR comes from a female donor in good health and CMV-seronegative. The specimen sequenced was PBMCs. The CDR3 DNA sequence: TGTGCCAGCACCCAGGACAGGGGTAAAGGCTACACCTTC. It encodes CASTQDRGKGYTF. The entire variable domain, with the rest obtained from reference TRBV2 and TRBJ1-2, is as follows: EPEVTQTPSHQVTQMGQEVILRCVPISNHLYFYWYRQILGQKVEFLVSFYNNEISEKSEIFDDQFSVERPDGSNFTLKIRSTKLEDSAMYFCASTQDRGKGYTFGSGTRLTVV.